These 15 T cell receptor beta chains were sequenced from one sample in a study of blood T cell repertoires in COVID-19 (dated by TCRdb to the early 2020s). The library was built by means of the immunoSEQ multiplex PCR assay. What TCRdb holds here is the immuneACCESS table cut down to in-frame rearrangements. Part of the clones is not present; checked against another copy, under half of the missing clones reflect an unresolved V gene, and the others are unexplained. This sample holds about 170,000 clones; approximately 85% were observed only once. About 1.2% of the sample goes to the ten largest clones. What was sequenced was peripheral blood. These receptors all stem from a man aged 55-75 years who had recovered from COVID-19.

The chain has TRBV11-2 and TRBJ1-6; D perhaps matches TRBD1 (6 bases). The V and J ends lost 5 bases and 8 bases respectively, with 13 bases between them. The CDR3 consists of 14 residues. Looked up from germline, CDR1 is SGHAT and CDR2 is FQNNGV. This CDR3 is CASSATGSDSPLHF. CDR3 DNA sequence: TGTGCCAGCAGCGCCACAGGGTCCGATTCACCCCTCCACTTT.

This chain links TRBV6-5 with TRBJ1-2; the D gene is possibly TRBD1 (5 bases). V lost 8 bases and J lost 2, with 15 bases in between. Germline CDR1 reads MNHEY; CDR2 reads SVGAGI. CDR3 length equals 14 residues. The CDR3 sequence: CASGYDTGNYGYTF. CDR3 in DNA: TGTGCCAGCGGGTACGATACAGGAAACTATGGCTACACCTTC.

CDR3 loop: CAWSVQGPEQYF. The CDR3 nucleotides are TGTGCCTGGAGCGTTCAGGGGCCCGAGCAGTACTTC. This chain joins TRBV30 and TRBJ2-7; D may be TRBD1 (6 bases). From germline, CDR1 is GTSNPN and CDR2 SVGIG (reference sequence). Trimming cost V 3 bases and J 6 bases, with 12 bases left between them. This CDR3 region has 12 residues.

The chain links TRBV9 to TRBJ2-1; 13 bases fit TRBD2. J lost 7 bases, V lost 3 bases, and 4 bases had no gene match. The germline CDR1 and CDR2 sequences are SGDLS and YYNGEE. The CDR3 loop spans 15 amino acids. CDR3 sequence (DNA): TGTGCCAGCAGCGGAACTAGCGGGGGGGCGAATGAGCAGTTCTTC. Translating gives CASSGTSGGANEQFF. The full variable domain, completed using reference TRBV9 and TRBJ2-1, is DSGVTQTPKHLITATGQRVTLRCSPRSGDLSVYWYQQSLDQGLQFLIQYYNGEERAKGNILERFSAQQFPDLHSELNLSSLELGDSALYFCASSGTSGGANEQFFGPGTRLTVL.

This chain connects TRBV5-1 to TRBJ1-4; 7 bases agree with TRBD1. The germline gives CDR1 SGHRS, CDR2 YFSETQ. The CDR3 contains 16 residues. After removal of 0 bases from V and 7 bases from J, the junction contained 9 bases not matched to a gene. This CDR3 is CASSLGTGQEGEKLFF. The CDR3 nucleotides read TGCGCCAGCAGCTTGGGTACCGGACAGGAGGGTGAAAAACTGTTTTTT.

The chain couples TRBV4-3 to TRBJ2-3; 8 bases align to TRBD2. Germline CDR1 and CDR2: LGHNA and YSLEER. The CDR3 runs to 17 residues. With 0 bases clipped from V and 5 bases from J, the junction kept 10 bases outside the gene matches. The CDR3 sequence: CASSQEWSGGPGDTQYF. The CDR3 DNA sequence: TGCGCCAGCAGCCAAGAGTGGTCGGGGGGGCCGGGAGATACGCAGTATTTT.

The rearrangement links TRBV14 to TRBJ2-3; 8 bases fit TRBD1. With 4 bases clipped from V and 6 bases from J, the junction kept 6 bases outside the gene matches. The CDR3 has 14 amino acids. The germline CDR1 and CDR2 sequences are SGHDN and FVKESK. The CDR3: CASSPWTGLDTQYF. DNA for the CDR3: TGTGCCAGCAGCCCTTGGACAGGGCTGGATACGCAGTATTTT.

This clone appeared once. The V gene is TRBV4-3, the J gene TRBJ1-6, with 7 nucleotides matching TRBD1. The V gene end was trimmed by 1 base and the J gene end by 7 bases; junction bases not matched to a gene: 7. Germline V gene sequence: CDR1 LGHNA, CDR2 YSLEER. CDR3 size: 16 residues. CDR3 sequence (DNA): TGCGCCAGCAGCCAAGCTATACAGGGGATGAATTCACCCCTCCACTTT. Protein: CASSQAIQGMNSPLHF.

This clone is a singleton in its sample. The chain uses TRBV11-2 and TRBJ2-5; 9 nucleotides match TRBD2. Germline CDR1 SGHAT, CDR2 FQNNGV. Trimming cost V 4 bases and J 1 base; bases outside gene matches: 4. CDR3 size: 15 residues. CDR3 sequence reads: CASSYSAGGQETQYF. CDR3 nucleotides: TGTGCCAGCAGCTATTCAGCGGGGGGCCAAGAGACCCAGTACTTC. The whole variable domain, filled in from reference TRBV11-2 and TRBJ2-5, reads EAGVAQSPRYKIIEKRQSVAFWCNPISGHATLYWYQQILGQGPKLLIQFQNNGVVDDSQLPKDRFSAERLKGVDSTLKIQPAKLEDSAVYLCASSYSAGGQETQYFGPGTRLLVL.

Ten or more counts support this clone. The same CDR3 is also encoded by other DNA sequences in this sample. The chain has TRBV18 and TRBJ2-5, with D unclear. The V end was cut by 3 bases, the J end by 5 bases, with 4 bases between. The CDR3 length is 11 residues. CDR1 and CDR2 (germline): KGHSH, LQKENI. The CDR3 DNA reads TGTGCCAGCTCACCTGAGGAGACCCAGTACTTC. It translates to CASSPEETQYF.

This sequence joins TRBV4-3 and TRBJ2-2, with TRBD1 matching 7 bases. Germline V CDR1 and CDR2: LGHNA, YSLEER. Trimming took 1 base from V and 5 from J; bases not matched to a gene: 4. The CDR3 is 15 amino acids. CDR3 in amino acids: CASSQVVRGTGELFF. The CDR3 coding sequence is TGCGCCAGCAGCCAAGTAGTCAGGGGGACCGGGGAGCTGTTTTTT.

On this clone itself: Lacking the conserved final phenylalanine or tryptophan, this CDR3 likely reflects a read error. The limits of the CDR3 on the DNA are not certain, so only TCRdb's listed CDR3 is given. The J gene is TRBJ1-1, the V gene TRBV6-5. Germline V gives CDR1 MNHEY, CDR2 SVGAGI. Inclusive of both ends, the CDR3 amounts to 13 amino acids. The CDR3 region is CASSWSAGGPPSI.

V usage is TRBV2 and J usage is TRBJ1-5; 7 nucleotides line up with TRBD1. Looked up from germline, CDR1 is SNHLY and CDR2 is FYNNEI. V shed 7 bases, J shed 3 bases, and the junction held 3 bases outside the gene matches. This CDR3 spans 13 amino acids. The CDR3 DNA reads TGTGCCAGCATTGGACAGGTCAATCAGCCCCAGCATTTT. Translating gives CASIGQVNQPQHF.

The rearrangement joins TRBV5-4 to TRBJ2-5, with 7 bases identical to TRBD1. V was pared by 2 bases and J by 5 bases, with 12 bases of the junction left unmatched. Germline CDR1 and CDR2: SGHNT and YYREEE (reference sequence). The CDR3 contains 16 residues. The CDR3 spells CASSFRDRARGETQYF. The CDR3 bases are TGTGCCAGCAGCTTCCGAGACAGGGCCAGGGGGGAGACCCAGTACTTC.

The genes are TRBV27 and TRBJ1-4; no reliable D call. This CDR3 has 14 residues. CDR1 and CDR2 from the germline V gene are MNHEY and SMNVEV (reference sequence). V was pared by 3 bases and J by 3 bases, with 8 bases between. CDR3 loop: CASSLAAANEKLFF. The CDR3 DNA sequence: TGTGCCAGCAGTTTGGCGGCGGCTAATGAAAAACTGTTTTTT.